The source of this T cell receptor beta chain is a study of shared clonotypes between healthy human individuals. Only one count was recorded for this clone. CDR1 and CDR2 from the germline V gene are SGHTS and YDEGEE. The V gene lost 0 bases and the J gene lost 2 bases, with 12 bases spanning the gap. The CDR3 extends over 15 amino acids. The protocol was immunoSEQ multiplex PCR, while the TCRdb copy is restricted to in-frame clones and leaves out a portion. The table shows 1.5 million to 2.5 million clones, with approximately 95% occurring only once. CD45RO-negative, CCR7-positively selected cells formed the naive CD8 fraction, excluding terminally differentiated effector memory CD45RA+ cells.

This rearrangement joins TRBV5-8 to TRBJ2-7; D might be TRBD1 (5 bases). The sequenced sample was naive CD8+ T cells sorted from blood. The sequence came from a man younger than 35 in good health. CDR3 residues: CASSLDQGPPYEQYF. The CDR3 nucleotides read TGTGCCAGCAGCTTGGACCAGGGCCCCCCCTACGAGCAGTACTTC.